The T cell receptor beta chain described here comes from a study of Graves' ophthalmopathy and Graves' hyperthyroidism. This clonotype has at least ten counts. TCR beta CDR3 regions were amplified from RNA transcripts. In the first round, RT-PCR was carried out with HTBI primers, and a multiplex PCR formed the second round. MiXCR was run by TCRdb on the multiplex PCR reads, yielding one entry per CDR3 protein. Of about 700,000 distinct CDR3 sequences listed, about 38% are singletons. CDR3 length: 15 residues. The trim removed 4 bases at V and 3 bases at J, leaving 9 bases unmatched. Per the germline V gene, CDR1 is SGHKS and CDR2 is YYEKEE (reference sequence).

Input material: peripheral blood. This chain uses TRBV5-5 with TRBJ1-1, with TRBD1 identical over 7 bases. The origin of this receptor is an adult man with Graves' ophthalmopathy. The CDR3 coding sequence is TGTGCCAGCAGCCCATCCGACAGGGTTTACACTGAAGCTTTCTTT. This encodes CASSPSDRVYTEAFF.